Shown below are 22 T cell receptor beta chains from a single sample sequenced in a study of control samples from healthy donors and cancer patients. The repertoire was sequenced with immunoSEQ multiplex PCR; TCRdb's copy has only in-frame clones and lacks some. The top ten hold 2% to 2.5% of the sample, which has about 150,000 clones, about 91% seen once. Specimen: blood. All receptors come from a woman aged 40 to 50 in good health.

V is TRBV13 and J is TRBJ2-3, with 9 bases that match TRBD2. Looked up from germline, CDR1 is PRHDT and CDR2 is FYEKMQ (reference sequence). The J segment lost 0 bases and the V segment lost 3 bases, leaving 10 bases of the junction unmatched. The length of the CDR3 is 18 residues. CDR3 nucleotides: TGTGCCAGCAGCTTTGGGCTAGCGGGGCCTACTAGCACAGATACGCAGTATTTT. Translating gives CASSFGLAGPTSTDTQYF.

The chain joins TRBV11-2 to TRBJ2-1; a possible D gene is TRBD1 (6 bases). This CDR3 spans 13 amino acids. Deletions cut 4 bases from V and 5 bases from J, with 9 bases between. Germline assignment: CDR1 SGHAT and CDR2 FQNNGV. CDR3 DNA: TGTGCCAGCAGCTCCTACAGGGACAATGAGCAGTTCTTC. Amino acid sequence: CASSSYRDNEQFF.

The chain uses TRBV9 and TRBJ2-1; 8 nucleotides agree with TRBD2. The CDR3 is made up of 16 amino acids. Germline V gene sequence: CDR1 SGDLS, CDR2 YYNGEE. Losses at the gene ends were 3 bases for V and 6 bases for J; bases not matched to a gene: 11. The CDR3 spells CASSEGPPAGGNEQFF. CDR3 DNA sequence: TGTGCCAGCAGCGAGGGACCGCCGGCGGGGGGCAATGAGCAGTTCTTC.

The chain joins TRBV2 to TRBJ2-2; D perhaps matches TRBD1 (6 bases). The V gene lost 3 bases and the J gene lost 5 bases, with 10 bases spanning the gap. The germline V gene encodes CDR1 SNHLY and CDR2 FYNNEI. This CDR3 is 14 amino acids long. The CDR3 region is CASSDPGQTGELFF. In DNA form, the CDR3 reads TGTGCCAGCAGTGATCCTGGACAGACCGGGGAGCTGTTTTTT.

As to this clone: Other DNA sequences of this sample code for an identical CDR3. CDR3 sequence reads: CASSPRRGEQYF. The CDR3 DNA reads as TGTGCCAGCAGCCCTCGAAGGGGCGAGCAGTACTTC. The V and J genes are TRBV12-3 or TRBV12-4 and TRBJ2-7; D is possibly TRBD1 (5 bases). CDR3 size: 12 residues. The V and J ends lost 6 bases and 6 bases respectively, with 12 bases between them.

The chain uses TRBV6-5 and TRBJ1-6, with D possibly being TRBD1 (6 bases). The CDR3 covers 13 residues. V lost 6 bases to trimming and J lost 6 bases, with 9 bases between them. Germline V gives CDR1 MNHEY, CDR2 SVGAGI. The CDR3 nucleotides are TGTGCCAGCAGAGGACAGATTAATTCACCCCTCCACTTT. Translation: CASRGQINSPLHF.

The J gene is TRBJ1-1, the V gene TRBV5-1, with D uncertain. The CDR3 length is 14 residues. The germline V and J ends were trimmed by 0 bases and 4 bases, with 10 bases remaining between them. Germline V gives CDR1 SGHRS, CDR2 YFSETQ. The CDR3 DNA is TGCGCCAGCAGCTTGGATCCCAGGACCACTGAAGCTTTCTTT. As protein: CASSLDPRTTEAFF.

The chain has TRBV13 and TRBJ2-7; 11 bases match TRBD2. The CDR3 contains 16 residues. From germline, CDR1 is PRHDT and CDR2 FYEKMQ (reference sequence). J was trimmed by 4 bases and V by 5 bases; bases with no gene match: 10. The CDR3 DNA reads as TGTGCCAGCAGCCCATCGGCTAGCGGGGGGCGTTACGAGCAGTACTTC. Translating gives CASSPSASGGRYEQYF.

The count of this clone is one. This chain links TRBV13 with TRBJ1-1; no reliable D call. Germline CDR1 and CDR2: PRHDT and FYEKMQ (reference sequence). CDR3 size: 15 residues. The V gene lost 3 bases and the J gene lost 1 base, with 12 bases spanning the gap. In DNA, the CDR3 is TGTGCCAGCAGCTTGAACCCCTCAGGGAACACTGAAGCTTTCTTT. Protein: CASSLNPSGNTEAFF.

The rearrangement links TRBV6-5 to TRBJ1-2; weak D call: TRBD1 (6 bases). This CDR3 is 16 amino acids long. Germline V lookup: CDR1 MNHEY, CDR2 SVGAGI. V lost 1 base and J lost 2, with 14 bases in between. CDR3: CASSYLMTGTNYGYTF. In DNA form, the CDR3 reads TGTGCCAGCAGTTACTTGATGACAGGCACCAACTATGGCTACACCTTC.

CDR3 nucleotides: TGTGCCAGCAGCCAAGTGCACGAGCAGTACTTC. It specifies CASSQVHEQYF. The genes are TRBV3-1 (or the pseudogene TRBV3-2) and TRBJ2-7; D unclear. The CDR3 is 11 amino acids. The V end lost 1 base, the J end lost 5 bases, and 3 bases lay between the germline ends. The germline V gene has CDR1 LGHDT and CDR2 YNNKEL (reference sequence).

This clone was picked up a small number of times. V gene TRBV4-1 combines with J gene TRBJ1-2; D unclear. Trimming removed 2 bases from V and 4 bases from J, with 14 bases in between. The CDR3 runs to 15 residues. Looked up from germline, CDR1 is MGHRA and CDR2 is YSYEKL. CDR3 nucleotide sequence: TGCGCCAGCAGCCAACCAGTGCTCCGGACCTATGGCTACACCTTC. Amino acids: CASSQPVLRTYGYTF.

The chain carries TRBV5-1 and TRBJ2-7; 8 nucleotides match TRBD1. Germline CDR1 reads SGHRS; CDR2 reads YFSETQ. There are 13 residues in the CDR3. Trimming took 4 bases from V and 6 from J; bases not matched to a gene: 6. CDR3 residues: CASSGQGASEQYF. The CDR3 DNA follows: TGCGCCAGCAGCGGTCAGGGGGCGTCCGAGCAGTACTTC.

The chain employs TRBV3-1 (or the pseudogene TRBV3-2) and TRBJ2-3; 8 bases match TRBD2. The CDR3 length is 16 residues. After removal of 3 bases from V and 3 bases from J, the junction contained 8 bases not matched to a gene. Germline loops: CDR1 LGHDT, CDR2 YNNKEL (reference sequence). This CDR3 reads CASSQAQRGTTDTQYF. The CDR3 DNA is TGTGCCAGCAGCCAGGCCCAGCGGGGGACTACAGATACGCAGTATTTT.

The chain is built from TRBV13 and TRBJ2-7, with no clear D. The CDR3 extends over 11 amino acids. The V gene lost 5 bases and the J gene lost 0 bases, with 2 bases spanning the gap. The germline V gene has CDR1 PRHDT and CDR2 FYEKMQ (reference sequence). In DNA, the CDR3 is TGTGCCAGCAGCCACTCCTACGAGCAGTACTTC. It codes for CASSHSYEQYF.

This clone was detected once. This chain uses TRBV11-2 with TRBJ2-3; D is tentatively TRBD1 or TRBD2 (7 bases each). This CDR3 has 14 amino acids. Trimming left V 5 bases short and J 6 bases short, with 15 bases between. Per the germline V gene, CDR1 is SGHAT and CDR2 is FQNNGV. CDR3 DNA: TGTGCCAGCAGCGTGGGAGGGGGCTGGGATACGCAGTATTTT. It encodes CASSVGGGWDTQYF.

The chain carries TRBV10-1 and TRBJ2-7; D might be TRBD1 or TRBD2, each matching 5 bases. The CDR3 spans 17 residues. The V end lost 5 bases, the J end lost 1 base, and 21 bases lay between the germline ends. Germline CDR1 reads WNHNN; CDR2 reads SYGVQD (reference sequence). CDR3 nucleotides: TGCGCCAGCAGTCCTTTAAGGGGAGTTACGGAGTCCTACGAGCAGTACTTC. Its translation: CASSPLRGVTESYEQYF.

The chain recombines TRBV7-6 with TRBJ1-5; 10 bases are shared with TRBD1. J lost 6 bases, V lost 5 bases, and 10 bases had no gene match. CDR1 and CDR2 (germline): SGHVS, FNYEAQ. CDR3 length: 16 amino acids. The CDR3 reads CASSPETGGAGQPQHF. The CDR3 DNA reads TGTGCCAGCAGCCCCGAGACAGGGGGCGCGGGTCAGCCCCAGCATTTT.

This clone was found once. V gene TRBV15 combines with J gene TRBJ2-1; D is uncertain. The CDR3 sequence is 16 residues long. Deletions cut 0 bases from V and 6 bases from J, with 15 bases between. Germline CDR1 is LNHNV and CDR2 is YYDKDF (reference sequence). CDR3 sequence reads: CATSRDSPASSNEQFF. CDR3 coding DNA: TGTGCCACCAGCAGAGATAGCCCCGCAAGTTCCAATGAGCAGTTCTTC.

The V gene is TRBV15, the J gene TRBJ2-7; D is ambiguous. V lost 0 bases and J 6 bases, leaving 12 bases between the germline ends. CDR3 length: 14 amino acids. Per the germline V gene, CDR1 is LNHNV and CDR2 is YYDKDF (reference sequence). This CDR3 reads CATSRDVKVSEQYF. The CDR3, as DNA: TGTGCCACCAGCAGAGATGTTAAGGTTTCCGAGCAGTACTTC.

This sequence joins TRBV27 and TRBJ1-1; unclear D gene. This CDR3 contains 13 residues. V lost 6 bases and J 4 bases, leaving 12 bases between the germline ends. In germline, CDR1 is MNHEY, CDR2 SMNVEV (reference sequence). The CDR3 spells CASRRNGVTEAFF. As DNA, the CDR3 is TGTGCCAGCAGAAGGAATGGGGTCACTGAAGCTTTCTTT.

J is TRBJ1-6 and V is TRBV5-4; 9 bases align to TRBD1. CDR1 SGHNT and CDR2 YYREEE come from the germline V gene (reference sequence). The CDR3 spans 15 residues. V was pared by 4 bases and J by 8 bases, with 7 bases of the junction left unmatched. DNA for the CDR3: TGTGCCAGCAGCACCGGACAGGGGAGGGATTCACCCCTCCACTTT. This gives the protein CASSTGQGRDSPLHF.